These T cell receptor beta chains were read from a single sample in a study of PD-1 blockade in classical Hodgkin lymphoma. Only in-frame clones appear in the TCRdb table, and some are missing; sequencing was by immunoSEQ multiplex PCR. This sample has some 86,000 clones, with 90% found just once. Material: peripheral blood mononuclear cells (PBMCs), obtained before the fourth cycle of nivolumab. The source of these receptors is a human donor with classical Hodgkin lymphoma. The CDR3 runs from the conserved cysteine through the conserved F or W. D genes are given only for firm matches. Not all rows give a size; the values are once, few, many and, for expanded clones, a class.

cdr3_aa cdr3_nt d_call clone_size j_call v_call
CAIRPGQEDQPQHF TGTGCCATCAGACCCGGACAGGAGGATCAGCCCCAGCATTTT TRBD1 NA TRBJ1-5 TRBV10-3
CASSMTSGGLYEQFF TGTGCCAGCAGTATGACTAGCGGGGGTCTATATGAGCAGTTCTTC TRBD2 NA TRBJ2-1 TRBV6-5
CASRGTGGHTIYF TGTGCCAGCAGAGGGACAGGGGGCCACACCATATATTTT TRBD1 NA TRBJ1-3 TRBV11-2
CASSWGAGGYYEQYF TGTGCCAGCAGTTGGGGGGCAGGGGGATACTACGAGCAGTACTTC NA NA TRBJ2-7 TRBV27
CASSQPPGANYGYTF TGTGCCAGCAGCCAACCCCCGGGAGCTAACTATGGCTACACCTTC NA few TRBJ1-2 TRBV11-2
CASSPGLAGTDTQYF TGTGCCAGCAGTCCGGGACTAGCGGGGACAGATACGCAGTATTTT TRBD2 NA TRBJ2-3 TRBV28
CAWRDLRRNWDRDGYTF TGTGCCTGGAGGGATCTTAGGAGGAACTGGGACAGGGACGGCTACACCTTC TRBD1 once TRBJ1-2 TRBV30
CASSQGSGITEPQHF TGTGCCAGCAGCCAAGGGTCAGGGATTACGGAGCCCCAGCATTTT NA NA TRBJ1-5 TRBV14
CASSQGHATSGYNEQFF TGCGCCAGCAGCCAAGGACATGCGACTAGCGGTTACAATGAGCAGTTCTTC TRBD2 NA TRBJ2-1 TRBV4-1
CASSTNYRVSGNTIYF TGTGCCAGCAGCACTAACTACAGGGTCTCTGGAAACACCATATATTTT NA NA TRBJ1-3 TRBV9
CASSGAGLPYNEQFF TGTGCCAGCAGCGGGGCGGGACTACCGTATAATGAGCAGTTCTTC TRBD2 once TRBJ2-1 TRBV2
CAISPSGNTEAFF TGTGCCATCAGTCCCTCGGGGAACACTGAAGCTTTCTTT NA NA TRBJ1-1 TRBV10-3
CASDNPTSGVREQYF TGTGCCAGCGATAATCCGACTAGCGGGGTCCGGGAGCAGTACTTC TRBD2 once TRBJ2-7 TRBV25-1
CATRGNNYGYTF TGTGCCACCAGGGGGAACAACTATGGCTACACCTTC TRBD1 once TRBJ1-2 TRBV6-1
CASSESGTSTDTQYF TGTGCCAGCAGTGAGTCAGGGACAAGCACAGATACGCAGTATTTT NA NA TRBJ2-3 TRBV6-4
CASTPRSRGLSTDTQYF TGTGCCAGTACCCCCCGATCACGGGGGTTGAGCACAGATACGCAGTATTTT NA NA TRBJ2-3 TRBV19
CASSYYSPGTHNTQYF TGTGCCAGCAGTTACTATTCCCCCGGGACACATAATACGCAGTATTTT NA NA TRBJ2-3 TRBV6-6
CASSNLQGMGGNTIYF TGTGCCAGCAGTAACCTCCAGGGGATGGGTGGAAACACCATATATTTT NA NA TRBJ1-3 TRBV7-2
CASSLALGPRSSYEQYF TGTGCCAGCAGCTTGGCGCTGGGACCGAGGAGCTCCTACGAGCAGTACTTC NA NA TRBJ2-7 TRBV5-8
CASSLFFRTGINYGYTF TGTGCCAGCAGTTTATTTTTTCGGACAGGGATCAACTATGGCTACACCTTC TRBD1 NA TRBJ1-2 TRBV27
CASSPRPNTGELFF TGTGCCAGCAGCCCAAGACCGAACACCGGGGAGCTGTTTTTT NA NA TRBJ2-2 TRBV9
CASSLLGGAETEAFF TGTGCCAGCAGTTTGTTGGGGGGCGCGGAAACTGAAGCTTTCTTT NA NA TRBJ1-1 TRBV28
CASSPGPYNEQFF TGTGCCAGCAGCCCCGGGCCTTACAATGAGCAGTTCTTC NA NA TRBJ2-1 TRBV7-7
CSVEDLRGLRGEQYF TGCAGCGTTGAAGATCTTAGGGGCCTCAGGGGCGAGCAGTACTTC NA NA TRBJ2-7 TRBV29-1
CASSPIRVNNSPLHF TGTGCCAGCAGCCCAATCCGGGTGAATAATTCACCCCTCCACTTT NA NA TRBJ1-6 TRBV5-6
CASSDLAGVETDTQYF TGTGCCAGCAGTGACTTGGCAGGCGTTGAAACAGATACGCAGTATTTT NA NA TRBJ2-3 TRBV2
CSVGRWSMNTEAFF TGCAGCGTCGGGAGGTGGTCCATGAACACTGAAGCTTTCTTT NA NA TRBJ1-1 TRBV29-1
CASSNAVRSYEQYF TGTGCCAGTAGTAACGCAGTAAGATCCTACGAGCAGTACTTC NA NA TRBJ2-7 TRBV19
CASSQDFSPLHF TGCGCCAGCAGCCAAGATTTTTCACCCCTCCACTTT NA NA TRBJ1-6 TRBV4-1
CASSDLAGGSSSTDTQYF TGCGCCAGCAGTGATCTAGCGGGGGGATCATCTAGCACAGATACGCAGTATTTT TRBD2 NA TRBJ2-3 TRBV10-1
CASSFLSQPQHF TGTGCCAGCAGCTTTCTTAGTCAGCCCCAGCATTTT NA NA TRBJ1-5 TRBV5-6
CAGGQTAYNEQFF TGTGCCGGGGGACAGACGGCTTACAATGAGCAGTTCTTC TRBD1 NA TRBJ2-1 TRBV30
CASSATGSGAEAFF TGTGCCAGCAGCGCCACAGGGTCAGGCGCTGAAGCTTTCTTT NA NA TRBJ1-1 TRBV9
CASSVAGTGYGDEQFF TGTGCCAGCAGCGTAGCGGGGACAGGGTACGGGGATGAGCAGTTCTTC TRBD1 NA TRBJ2-1 TRBV9
CASSSPSATNEKLFF TGTGCCAGCAGTTCCCCGTCTGCAACTAATGAAAAACTGTTTTTT NA NA TRBJ1-4 TRBV27
CASSREGAGYEQFF TGCGCCAGCAGCCGAGAAGGGGCGGGTTATGAGCAGTTCTTC NA once TRBJ2-1 TRBV4-1
CASSEGVQGWVGNSPLHF TGTGCCAGCAGTGAGGGTGTCCAGGGGTGGGTTGGGAATTCACCCCTCCACTTT NA NA TRBJ1-6 TRBV2
CASSQSIGCRKMPTDTQYF TGCGCCAGCAGTCAATCGATAGGGTGTCGGAAAATGCCCACAGATACGCAGTATTTT NA NA TRBJ2-3 TRBV23-1
CAWSRGQNGELFF TGTGCCTGGAGTAGGGGGCAAAACGGGGAGCTGTTTTTT TRBD1 once TRBJ2-2 TRBV30
CASSPRDKGANYGYTF TGTGCCAGCTCACCGCGGGACAAAGGGGCTAACTATGGCTACACCTTC NA NA TRBJ1-2 TRBV18
CSALDRAEAFF TGCAGTGCTTTGGACAGGGCTGAAGCTTTCTTT TRBD1 few TRBJ1-1 TRBV20-1
CASSLEGYSTEKLFF TGCGCCAGCAGCTTGGAGGGATATTCCACGGAAAAACTGTTTTTT NA NA TRBJ1-4 TRBV5-1
CAWTGGASSNQPQHF TGTGCCTGGACGGGGGGGGCGTCTAGCAATCAGCCCCAGCATTTT NA NA TRBJ1-5 TRBV30
CASSYSTGGPPLYF TGTGCCAGCAGTTACTCAACAGGAGGTCCGCCGCTGTACTTC NA NA TRBJ2-7 TRBV6-6
CASTAPPGNEQFF TGTGCCAGCACCGCTCCCCCCGGCAATGAGCAGTTCTTC NA NA TRBJ2-1 TRBV27
CASSRTGPSGYTF TGTGCCAGCAGCCGGACTGGGCCTAGTGGCTACACCTTC NA once TRBJ1-2 TRBV4-2
CTSSQDMDTQYF TGCACCAGCAGCCAAGATATGGATACGCAGTATTTT NA NA TRBJ2-3 TRBV1